Below are 5 T cell receptor beta chains sequenced from a single sample in a study of cytomegalovirus exposure and HLA in healthy donors. It was with 60 Vbeta and 13 Jbeta primers that the PCR ran. Method: immunoSEQ multiplex PCR; TCRdb's copy keeps in-frame clones and lacks some. The sample yields fewer than 150,000 clones, approximately 79% seen once. The sequenced sample consisted of PBMCs. Receptors were obtained from a man between 50 and 59 years old in good health and CMV-seropositive.

A remark on this clone: Different DNA sequences within this sample yield the same CDR3. The chain is built from TRBV9 and TRBJ1-3; 8 bases map to TRBD1. V shed 3 bases and J 0 bases; nucleotides not matched to a gene: 8. The CDR3 consists of 17 residues. Germline V lookup: CDR1 SGDLS, CDR2 YYNGEE. The DNA for the CDR3 is TGTGCCAGCAGCGGGCGGACAGGGAAGAGCTCTGGAAACACCATATATTTT. This encodes CASSGRTGKSSGNTIYF.

This clone was counted once. This chain uses TRBV7-2 with TRBJ2-1; 14 bases are shared with TRBD2. The V gene's germline CDR1 is SGHTA and CDR2 FQGNSA. The CDR3 runs to 19 residues. Unmatched junction bases numbered 8, after V lost 4 bases and J lost 0 bases. CDR3 loop: CASSYGLAGGSGSYNEQFF. DNA of the CDR3: TGTGCCAGCAGCTACGGACTAGCGGGGGGTTCAGGCTCCTACAATGAGCAGTTCTTC.

This clone was recorded a few times. The chain couples TRBV2 to TRBJ1-4; TRBD1 aligns across 12 bases. The CDR3 sequence is 13 residues long. J was trimmed by 8 bases and V by 9 bases; bases with no gene match: 4. Germline V gene sequence: CDR1 SNHLY, CDR2 FYNNEI. The CDR3 DNA is TGTGCCAGGAGAGGGACAGGGGGCGAAAAACTGTTTTTT. Its translation is CARRGTGGEKLFF.

Concerning this clone: The final CDR3 position lacks the conserved phenylalanine or tryptophan, pointing to a likely read error. The V call is TRBV4-3, the J call TRBJ1-2; no reliable D call. The CDR3 contains 16 residues. Trimming removed 4 bases from V and 4 bases from J, with 19 bases in between. Germline V gene sequence: CDR1 LGHNA, CDR2 YSLEER. CDR3: CASSRGGLSGSYGYTL. CDR3 nucleotides: TGCGCCAGCAGCCGGGGAGGATTGAGTGGAAGCTATGGCTACACCCTC.

The V call is TRBV7-6, the J call TRBJ2-5, with D maybe TRBD2 (7 bases). The CDR3 spans 13 residues. Between the trimmed V and J ends, which lost 4 bases and 5 bases, there was a span of 11 bases. Germline-derived CDR1 and CDR2 are SGHVS and FNYEAQ. Written as DNA, the CDR3 is TGTGCCAGCAGCTGGGGAGGGGGGGAGACCCAGTACTTC. Translated, it gives CASSWGGGETQYF.